This entry lists 27 T cell receptor beta chains sequenced from one sample in a study of OX40 agonist ivuxolimab in advanced cancers. Using immunoSEQ multiplex PCR, the repertoire was profiled, and TCRdb retains in-frame clones only, with some absent. The table includes 65,000 to 95,000 clones, approximately 85% detected once. The source material was CD4+ or CD8+ T cells sorted from blood, sampled in a trial of the OX40 agonist ivuxolimab. The receptors were gathered from an adult with an advanced solid tumor such as melanoma, head and neck, liver or kidney cancer.

The chain combines TRBV5-1 with TRBJ2-1; D is uncertain. Germline-derived CDR1 and CDR2 are SGHRS and YFSETQ. V dropped 4 bases and J dropped 4 bases, with 6 bases sitting between them. The CDR3 has 12 amino acids. This CDR3 is CASSTNYNEQFF. Written as DNA, the CDR3 is TGCGCCAGCAGCACCAATTACAATGAGCAGTTCTTC.

The chain uses TRBV6-1 and TRBJ2-2, with 7 bases lining up with TRBD1. From germline, CDR1 is MNHNS and CDR2 SASEGT. Trimming removed 4 bases from V and 4 bases from J; junction bases left unmatched: 3. This CDR3 is built from 14 residues. The CDR3 reads CASSATGPTGELFF. The CDR3 DNA reads TGTGCCAGCAGTGCGACAGGGCCCACCGGGGAGCTGTTTTTT.

The V and J genes are TRBV10-3 and TRBJ2-7; D perhaps matches TRBD2 (6 bases). Trimming pared 2 bases from V and 0 bases from J, leaving 11 bases between. This CDR3 has 15 amino acids. Per the germline V gene, CDR1 is ENHRY and CDR2 is SYGVKD. This chain's CDR3 is CAISEVAESSYEQYF. The CDR3 DNA reads TGTGCCATCAGTGAGGTAGCGGAGAGCTCCTACGAGCAGTACTTC.

Comment on this clone: This specimen includes other DNA sequences encoding the same CDR3. The genes are TRBV7-8 and TRBJ1-2, with TRBD1 identical over 10 bases. V lost 3 bases, J lost 2 bases, and 0 bases stayed unmatched. Germline assignment: CDR1 SGHVS and CDR2 FQNEAQ. There are 14 residues in the CDR3. The CDR3 nucleotides are TGTGCCAGCAGCTTGGGACAGGGGAACTATGGCTACACCTTC. Its translation is CASSLGQGNYGYTF.

This chain connects TRBV4-1 to TRBJ2-5, with 8 bases that match TRBD2. The germline gives CDR1 MGHRA, CDR2 YSYEKL. CDR3 length: 14 amino acids. V shed 4 bases, J shed 1 base, and the junction held 2 bases outside the gene matches. Here the CDR3 reads CASSPGGGQETQYF. The CDR3 coding sequence is TGCGCCAGCAGCCCGGGAGGGGGCCAAGAGACCCAGTACTTC.

The chain combines TRBV4-3 with TRBJ2-1; D is possibly TRBD1 (5 bases). Germline V gives CDR1 LGHNA, CDR2 YSLEER. V was trimmed by 2 bases and J by 7 bases, leaving 15 bases between them. This CDR3 spans 15 amino acids. The DNA of the CDR3 is TGCGCCAGCAGCCAAATTCTCAGGGTTCGGAATGAGCAGTTCTTC. It codes for CASSQILRVRNEQFF.

Of note for this clone: Germline is not matched at one junction end, which may reflect a read error. The V and J genes are TRBV7-9 and TRBJ1-3; a weak D match, TRBD1 (5 bases). This CDR3 region has 14 residues. Germline-derived CDR1 and CDR2 are SEHNR and FQNEAQ (reference sequence). In DNA form, the CDR3 reads TGCGCCAGCAGCCCAGGGAGCTCTGGAAACACCATATATTTT. Translated, it gives CASSPGSSGNTIYF.

The rearrangement links TRBV7-6 to TRBJ2-1; D may be TRBD2 (5 bases). The length of the CDR3 is 13 residues. Trimming pared 3 bases from V and 2 bases from J, leaving 5 bases between. Germline CDR1 and CDR2: SGHVS and FNYEAQ. The CDR3 reads CASSFGAYNEQFF. The CDR3 DNA reads TGTGCCAGCAGCTTCGGGGCCTACAATGAGCAGTTCTTC.

The J gene is TRBJ2-7, the V gene TRBV29-1; the D is unclear. Germline V CDR1 and CDR2: SQVTM, ANQGSEA. This CDR3 region has 11 residues. V was shortened by 6 bases and J by 7 bases, with 13 bases between the two germline ends. The CDR3 loop is CSVRQAVEQYF. CDR3 bases: TGCAGCGTAAGGCAGGCGGTAGAGCAGTACTTC.

The chain recombines TRBV29-1 with TRBJ2-3; 10 bases match TRBD2. The germline CDR1 and CDR2 sequences are SQVTM and ANQGSEA. The ends lost 8 bases at V and 5 bases at J; junction bases unmatched: 13. This CDR3 contains 15 residues. The chain's CDR3 is CSLLRGLAGVDTQYF. CDR3 bases: TGCAGCTTACTGAGAGGGCTAGCGGGGGTAGATACGCAGTATTTT.

This chain links TRBV7-2 with TRBJ2-1; no clear D gene. The CDR3 is 13 residues long. V lost 2 bases and J lost 7, with 9 bases in between. CDR1 is SGHTA and CDR2 is FQGNSA in the germline V gene. CDR3 DNA sequence: TGTGCCAGCAGCTTAATGACTCGTAATGAGCAGTTCTTC. It is translated as CASSLMTRNEQFF.

The V call is TRBV10-1, the J call TRBJ2-1; D call uncertain. Germline V gene sequence: CDR1 WNHNN, CDR2 SYGVQD (reference sequence). This CDR3 contains 13 residues. V was clipped by 0 bases and J by 10 bases, with 10 bases between them. DNA of the CDR3: TGCGCCAGCAGTGAGTCCGGACCTGCAGAGCAGTTCTTC. Translating it yields CASSESGPAEQFF.

The chain has TRBV4-3 and TRBJ2-6, with 12 bases fitting TRBD2. This CDR3 contains 19 residues. Trimming cost V 3 bases and J 1 base; bases outside gene matches: 7. Germline values: CDR1 LGHNA, CDR2 YSLEER. The chain's CDR3 is CASSHQLLAGGSGANVLTF. CDR3 nucleotides: TGCGCCAGCAGCCATCAACTACTAGCGGGGGGATCTGGGGCCAACGTCCTGACTTTC.

The rearrangement uses TRBV14 and TRBJ2-7; 9 bases fit TRBD1. The CDR3 covers 14 residues. Germline V lookup: CDR1 SGHDN, CDR2 FVKESK. V gave up 3 bases and J gave up 3 bases; unmatched junction bases: 3. Here the CDR3 reads CASSQTGGGYEQYF. As DNA, the CDR3 is TGTGCCAGCAGCCAGACAGGGGGAGGCTACGAGCAGTACTTC.

This clone was seen just once. V and J are TRBV9 and TRBJ2-1, with no clear D. This CDR3 is 15 amino acids long. Germline V gene data show CDR1 as SGDLS and CDR2 as YYNGEE. The ends were cut back, 0 bases at V and 4 bases at J, with 11 bases in the middle. The CDR3 sequence is CASSVDAVTYNEQFF. The CDR3 bases are TGTGCCAGCAGCGTAGATGCGGTGACGTACAATGAGCAGTTCTTC.

This chain uses TRBV6-5 with TRBJ2-1; TRBD2 aligns across 11 bases. The germline V gene has CDR1 MNHEY and CDR2 SVGAGI. The V segment lost 6 bases and the J segment 6 bases; nucleotides outside the gene matches: 7. This CDR3 is built from 15 residues. The CDR3: CASRLAGGAPNEQFF. In DNA form, the CDR3 reads TGTGCCAGCAGGTTAGCGGGAGGGGCCCCCAATGAGCAGTTCTTC.

The chain combines TRBV29-1 with TRBJ2-5; possible D gene TRBD1, 6 bases. CDR3 length: 13 residues. The V end lost 4 bases, the J end lost 5 bases, and 14 bases lay between the germline ends. Germline loops: CDR1 SQVTM, CDR2 ANQGSEA. DNA for the CDR3: TGCAGCGTTGGTGACGTGGACAGTGAGACCCAGTACTTC. This codes for CSVGDVDSETQYF.

The chain uses TRBV19 and TRBJ2-3; D gene ambiguous. The V gene's germline CDR1 is LNHDA and CDR2 SQIVND (reference sequence). This CDR3 contains 13 residues. The V and J ends lost 0 bases and 0 bases respectively, with 1 base between them. The DNA of the CDR3 is TGTGCCAGTAGTATAGATAGCACAGATACGCAGTATTTT. This sequence encodes CASSIDSTDTQYF.

The chain uses TRBV2 and TRBJ1-5, with no clear D. V lost 7 bases and J lost 1, with 8 bases in between. Germline V gives CDR1 SNHLY, CDR2 FYNNEI. The CDR3 is made up of 13 amino acids. CDR3 sequence (DNA): TGTGCCAGCAAAAGCCAGAGCAATCAGCCCCAGCATTTT. It yields the protein CASKSQSNQPQHF.

The genes are TRBV27 and TRBJ1-1; D not certain. Trimming shortened V by 5 bases and J by 9 bases, and 10 bases separated the two germline ends. CDR1 and CDR2 (germline): MNHEY, SMNVEV (reference sequence). This CDR3 has 11 amino acids. The DNA for the CDR3 is TGTGCCAGCAGTCCCCCGGAAAAAGCTTTCTTT. This gives the protein CASSPPEKAFF.

This chain joins TRBV7-8 and TRBJ2-1, with 8 bases identical to TRBD2. The germline CDR1 and CDR2 sequences are SGHVS and FQNEAQ. CDR3 size: 16 residues. With 4 bases clipped from V and 8 bases from J, the junction kept 13 bases outside the gene matches. The CDR3 is CASSSRGSGAPDEQFF. As DNA, the CDR3 is TGTGCCAGCAGCTCCCGCGGTAGCGGGGCCCCCGATGAGCAGTTCTTC.

This clone was detected once. The genes are TRBV25-1 and TRBJ1-4; the D gene is possibly TRBD1 (5 bases). V was shortened by 5 bases and J by 3 bases, with 16 bases between the two germline ends. The CDR3 runs to 16 residues. Germline CDR1 and CDR2: MGHDK and SYGVNS. The CDR3 nucleotides read TGTGCCAGCAGTCCGGGGCGGGGGTCGGCTAATGAAAAACTGTTTTTT. It codes for CASSPGRGSANEKLFF.

This clone has just one count. The chain recombines TRBV4-2 with TRBJ2-5; D is uncertain. Trimming took 5 bases from V and 5 from J, leaving 6 bases between them. The CDR3 totals 11 residues. CDR1 is LGHNA, CDR2 YNFKEQ, per germline. The chain's CDR3 is CASSIQETQYF. Here the CDR3 DNA reads TGTGCCAGCAGCATACAGGAGACCCAGTACTTC.

This clone has only one observation. The chain uses TRBV9 and TRBJ2-2, with 13 bases identical to TRBD2. Germline lookup yields CDR1 SGDLS and CDR2 YYNGEE. CDR3 length: 16 residues. The ends lost 4 bases at V and 5 bases at J; junction bases unmatched: 5. CDR3 sequence reads: CASSPGLAGPTGELFF. The CDR3 DNA sequence: TGTGCCAGCAGCCCGGGACTAGCGGGACCAACCGGGGAGCTGTTTTTT.

V is TRBV6-5 and J is TRBJ2-1; no definite D call. V was cut by 6 bases and J by 7 bases, with 7 bases left in between. This CDR3 contains 11 residues. CDR1 and CDR2 (germline): MNHEY, SVGAGI. CDR3 bases: TGTGCCAGCAGGGTGGTAAATGAGCAGTTCTTC. Protein sequence: CASRVVNEQFF.

This clone was observed once. This chain uses TRBV5-5 with TRBJ2-3; weak D call: TRBD1 (5 bases). Per germline, CDR1 SGHKS and CDR2 YYEKEE (reference sequence). This CDR3 has 15 residues. Deletions cut 0 bases from V and 6 bases from J, with 14 bases between. The CDR3 region has the DNA TGTGCCAGCAGCTTGGGGACAAGTCCCGTTGATACGCAGTATTTT. It is translated as CASSLGTSPVDTQYF.

The rearrangement links TRBV5-6 to TRBJ1-2, with D possibly TRBD1 on 5 matching bases. The CDR3 has 14 residues. V lost 7 bases to trimming and J lost 8 bases, with 21 bases between them. Germline V lookup: CDR1 SGHDT, CDR2 YYEEEE. This CDR3 is CASLEQGRSEGYTF. The CDR3 DNA reads as TGTGCCAGCTTAGAGCAGGGAAGATCGGAGGGCTACACCTTC.